The rows below give T cell receptor beta chains drawn from one sample of a study of human T cells and chemical hapten exposure. TCRdb re-called the RACE reads with MiXCR, one entry per CDR3 protein. The sample holds 85,000 to 95,000 distinct CDR3 sequences, approximately 8.2% seen once. Sequencing used whole blood. These receptors were collected from a female donor in good health. Some clones in this sample may be carry-over from other donors' samples. Each CDR3 is given with its conserved first and last residue. A D gene is named only where the DNA matches it firmly. Rows give clone size only sometimes, using once, few, many, or a class for an expanded clone.

cdr3_length j_call v_call d_call clone_size cdr3_nt cdr3_aa
14 TRBJ2-5 TRBV18 NA few TGTGCCAGCTCACCGGAGCCAGAGCAAGAGACCCAGTACTTC CASSPEPEQETQYF
16 TRBJ2-1 TRBV28 TRBD2 few TGTGCCAGCAGCCCTACCACGGGAGGTTGGTACGATGAGCAGTTCTTC CASSPTTGGWYDEQFF
14 TRBJ2-4 TRBV11-2 NA NA TGTGCCAGCAGCTTAGCCGGGACCCTAAACATTCAGTACTTC CASSLAGTLNIQYF
16 TRBJ2-3 TRBV6-5 TRBD2 many TGTGCCAGCAGCTCCCAGAGCGGGAGGAAGACAGATACGCAGTATTTT CASSSQSGRKTDTQYF
17 TRBJ2-1 TRBV7-2 NA many TGTGCCAGCAGCTTCCGCTCGGGGCCAGTCCTCTCGAATGAGCAGTTCTTC CASSFRSGPVLSNEQFF
15 TRBJ2-1 TRBV13 TRBD1 NA TGTGCCAGCAGCACGGGACAGGGGGCGGTGAATGAGCAGTTCTTC CASSTGQGAVNEQFF
13 TRBJ2-7 TRBV5-1 TRBD1 NA TGCGCCAGCAGCACAACAGGGGGGTACGAGCAGTACTTC CASSTTGGYEQYF
15 TRBJ1-3 TRBV28 NA NA TGTGCCAGCAGCGTGGGGCAGTCCTCTGGAAACACCATATATTTT CASSVGQSSGNTIYF
15 TRBJ1-1 TRBV20-1 NA few TGCAGTGCTAGAGGGTCGCATATCCGGGCAGGGCCAGCTTTCTTT CSARGSHIRAGPAFF
14 TRBJ2-1 TRBV20-1 TRBD2 NA TGCAGTGCTAGCGGGAGGGCCTCTTACAATGAGCAGTTCTTC CSASGRASYNEQFF
17 TRBJ2-2 TRBV24-1 TRBD2 many TGTGCCATCGAAAAAAGACGGGCGGGAGCAGGCACCGGGGAGCTGTTTTTT CAIEKRRAGAGTGELFF
15 TRBJ2-3 TRBV20-1 NA few TGCAGTGCTAGACTGGCGGGACAAAGCACAGATACGCAGTATTTT CSARLAGQSTDTQYF
13 TRBJ2-1 TRBV7-6 TRBD2 NA TGTGCCAGCAGCCCCCGCGGGAGGCATAAGCAGTTCTTC CASSPRGRHKQFF
16 TRBJ2-6 TRBV14 NA NA TGTGCCAGCAGCCGGCCACGGACGGCTGGGGCCAACGTCCTGACTTTC CASSRPRTAGANVLTF
13 TRBJ1-2 TRBV28 TRBD1 few TGTGCCAGCAGACGACAGGGGGAAGGTGGCTACACCTTC CASRRQGEGGYTF
13 TRBJ1-1 TRBV5-5 NA NA TGTGCCAGCAGCTCCGGACGGAACACTGAAGCTTTCTTT CASSSGRNTEAFF
13 TRBJ1-2 TRBV5-1 NA many TGCGCCAGCAGCTTGGTCGATAACTATGGCTACACCTTC CASSLVDNYGYTF
13 TRBJ2-7 TRBV7-8 NA NA TGTGCCAGCAGCTTAGGGCCTCACTACGAGCAGTACTTC CASSLGPHYEQYF
14 TRBJ2-3 TRBV2 TRBD2 many TGTGCCGGGCGACTAGCGGGAGTAGCTGATACGCAGTATTTT CAGRLAGVADTQYF
15 TRBJ1-6 TRBV4-2 NA few TGTGCCAGCAGCCAAGATTGGGAAGTAAGGTCACCCCTCCACTTT CASSQDWEVRSPLHF
14 TRBJ2-3 TRBV4-1 NA few TGCGCCAGCAGCCAAGAAGTTTCCGAGGATACGCAGTATTTT CASSQEVSEDTQYF
15 TRBJ1-5 TRBV4-2 NA few TGTGCCAGCAGCCAAGGAGTGGGGGCTCTGGAGCCCCAGCATTTT CASSQGVGALEPQHF
14 TRBJ2-1 TRBV19 TRBD2 few TGTGCCAGTAGTAGCGGGAGTGCCCTGGATGAGCAGTTCTTC CASSSGSALDEQFF
14 TRBJ2-7 TRBV19 NA NA TGTGCCAGTAGTTCCGACAGGACCTTCTACGAGCAGTACTTC CASSSDRTFYEQYF
12 TRBJ2-2 TRBV6-2/TRBV6-3 NA NA TGTGCCAGCAGTTACGGGGGCGGGGAGCTGTTTTTT CASSYGGGELFF
13 TRBJ2-1 TRBV28 NA few TGTGCCAGCAGTCCCTTCTGGAACAATGAGCAGTTCTTC CASSPFWNNEQFF
17 TRBJ2-2 TRBV4-1 TRBD2 few TGCGCCAGCAGCACCCTAGCGGGGCGAGGGCTCAACGGGGAGCTGTTTTTT CASSTLAGRGLNGELFF
15 TRBJ2-2 TRBV4-2 TRBD1 many TGTGCCAGCAGCCGTCACAGGGGGGACACCGGGGAGCTGTTTTTT CASSRHRGDTGELFF
18 TRBJ2-3 TRBV25-1 TRBD1 many TGTGCCAGCAGTGTCCGCGACAGGGGACGGGAGAACACAGATACGCAGTATTTT CASSVRDRGRENTDTQYF
14 TRBJ2-7 TRBV7-2 NA few TGTGCCAGCAGCTTAGAGGACTTACCCTACGAGCAGTACTTC CASSLEDLPYEQYF
15 TRBJ2-3 TRBV20-1 NA many TGCAGTGCTAGATCGTCCCGGACGGACTCAGATACGCAGTATTTT CSARSSRTDSDTQYF
14 TRBJ2-1 TRBV6-2/TRBV6-3 TRBD2 few TGTGCCAGCAGTCTAGCGGGCCTAGACAATGAGCAGTTCTTC CASSLAGLDNEQFF
14 TRBJ2-1 TRBV29-1 TRBD1 many TGCAGCGTTGGGGACAGGGTATCCTACAATGAGCAGTTCTTC CSVGDRVSYNEQFF
17 TRBJ2-2 TRBV11-2 TRBD2 NA TGTGCCAGAAGCTTCAGGGTAGCGGGAGGAAGTGCGGGGGAGCTGTTTTTT CARSFRVAGGSAGELFF
14 TRBJ2-1 TRBV27 TRBD2 many TGTGCCAGCAGTCTTAGCGGGTCCTACAATGAGCAGTTCTTC CASSLSGSYNEQFF
12 TRBJ2-7 TRBV7-8 NA NA TGTGCCAGCAGCTTAGACGGGGTCGAGCAGTACTTC CASSLDGVEQYF
14 TRBJ1-4 TRBV6-5 NA many TGTGCCAGCAGTTTTATACAGGGTGGTGAAAAACTGTTTTTT CASSFIQGGEKLFF
17 TRBJ2-3 TRBV24-1 NA many TGTGCCACCAGTGATCCCGTGGCAGGGGTCTCGACAGATACGCAGTATTTT CATSDPVAGVSTDTQYF
16 TRBJ2-7 TRBV27 NA few TGTGCCAGCAGTTCCTCACTCGACTTACCCCCCTACGAGCAGTACTTC CASSSSLDLPPYEQYF
13 TRBJ1-5 TRBV28 NA many TGTGCCAGCAACGACGGTCCCAATCAGCCCCAGCATTTT CASNDGPNQPQHF
14 TRBJ2-3 TRBV28 TRBD1 few TGTGCCAGCAGTCAAGGGACAGGGCAAATTACGCAGTATTTT CASSQGTGQITQYF
14 TRBJ1-5 TRBV28 NA NA TGTGCCAGCAGTTTCGAGGGGCACAGTCAGCCCCAGCATTTT CASSFEGHSQPQHF
16 TRBJ1-1 TRBV27 NA NA TGTGCCAGCAGTCAGGACACTGGGACCCACCGGACTGAAGCTTTCTTT CASSQDTGTHRTEAFF
14 TRBJ2-3 TRBV2 NA many TGTGCCACCCAGGTAGCGTCACCCACAGATACGCAGTATTTT CATQVASPTDTQYF
12 TRBJ2-5 TRBV30 TRBD2 few TGTGCCTGGATCGGCGGGAGTGAGACCCAGTACTTC CAWIGGSETQYF